This T cell receptor (beta chain) was identified in a study of blood T cells in healthy people across ages. CDR1 is SGHTA and CDR2 is FQGNSA in the germline V gene. The length of the CDR3 is 18 residues. After removal of 4 bases from V and 5 bases from J, the junction contained 16 bases not matched to a gene. This clonotype was seen more than once but under ten times. A second PCR of about 7 to 12 cycles used a sample-barcoded 5' primer and a J-beta primer mix. Every single cDNA molecule received a tag from a template-switch adaptor with 12 random nucleotides. A minimum of 3 million CDR3-containing paired-end reads was obtained for each sample. TCRdb analysed the 5' RACE reads with MiXCR anew, one entry per CDR3 protein. The top ten hold more than 7.5% of the sample, which has hundreds of thousands of distinct CDR3 sequences, roughly 25% seen once. Total RNA, at least 5 micrograms per sample, came from PBMCs.

These data also featured in a second study, about T cells of mothers and their children. In that study: Over 8.5 million TCR beta CDR3 reads were obtained from each mother, and about 3 million from each child.

The chain carries TRBV7-2 and TRBJ1-1; TRBD1 agrees at 10 bases. This TCR derives from a boy aged 10-17 years in good health. The sample taken for sequencing was blood. Written as DNA, the CDR3 is TGTGCCAGCAGCTCAGCAGGGGACAGGGGCTTCTATAATACTGAAGCTTTCTTT. Residues: CASSSAGDRGFYNTEAFF.